One sample yielded the 19 T cell receptor beta chains listed below, sequenced in a study of control samples from healthy donors and cancer patients. Clones were sequenced by immunoSEQ multiplex PCR, and TCRdb holds only the in-frame ones, with some missing. Counted here are about 130,000 clones, about 93% occurring once; the ten biggest clones make up more than 1.5%. The sequencing sample was made of PBMCs. The receptors shown here come from a man aged 50 or older with head and neck cancer.

This chain joins TRBV18 and TRBJ1-5, with TRBD1 identical over 10 bases. The CDR3 loop spans 17 amino acids. The V segment lost 6 bases and the J segment 3 bases; nucleotides outside the gene matches: 11. Germline V gene data show CDR1 as KGHSH and CDR2 as LQKENI. CDR3 nucleotide sequence: TGTGCCAGCTCTATAACTGGAGGGACAGGGGTCAATCAGCCCCAGCATTTT. It specifies CASSITGGTGVNQPQHF.

The V gene is TRBV7-3, the J gene TRBJ1-2, with 9 bases aligning to TRBD1. J lost 8 bases, V lost 4 bases, and 8 bases had no gene match. Germline V gene lookup returns CDR1 SGHTA and CDR2 FQGTGA. The CDR3 has 14 amino acids. The CDR3 loop reads CASSSGQGLGGYTF. Here the CDR3 DNA reads TGTGCCAGCAGCTCCGGACAGGGGCTTGGGGGCTACACCTTC.

The chain joins TRBV28 to TRBJ1-1; D perhaps matches TRBD1 (6 bases). There are 14 residues in the CDR3. V gave up 6 bases and J gave up 9 bases, with 20 bases separating them. Germline CDR1 MDHEN, CDR2 SYDVKM. The CDR3 nucleotides are TGTGCCAGCAGCCATAAACAGGGCCTCCGAAAAGCTTTCTTT. The encoded protein is CASSHKQGLRKAFF.

J is TRBJ2-5 and V is TRBV6-1; 9 positions match TRBD2. The CDR3 sequence is 17 residues long. Per germline, CDR1 MNHNS and CDR2 SASEGT. Trimming took 0 bases from V and 4 from J; bases not matched to a gene: 9. This chain's CDR3 is CASSEARGRAGGETQYF. The CDR3 bases are TGTGCCAGCAGTGAAGCTAGGGGTAGAGCGGGGGGAGAGACCCAGTACTTC.

J is TRBJ1-2 and V is TRBV6-5; possible D gene TRBD1, 6 bases. From germline, CDR1 is MNHEY and CDR2 SVGAGI. This CDR3 is built from 13 residues. V lost 2 bases and J 3 bases, leaving 7 bases between the germline ends. The CDR3 protein is CASSYGGDYGYTF. The CDR3 nucleotides read TGTGCCAGCAGTTACGGGGGCGACTATGGCTACACCTTC.

This clone has a single count. This chain links TRBV7-9 with TRBJ2-3; D assignment may be TRBD1 or TRBD2 (6 bases each). V lost 1 base and J 6 bases, leaving 14 bases between the germline ends. CDR3 length: 15 amino acids. Germline V gene sequence: CDR1 SEHNR, CDR2 FQNEAQ (reference sequence). CDR3 bases: TGTGCCAGCAGCTTAGGAGCCGGGGGCAAGGATACGCAGTATTTT. Its protein is CASSLGAGGKDTQYF.

This chain joins TRBV10-3 and TRBJ1-2; possibly TRBD1 for D (6 bases). Trimming pared 8 bases from V and 7 bases from J, leaving 20 bases between. Germline CDR1 ENHRY, CDR2 SYGVKD. The CDR3 is 14 amino acids. The CDR3 sequence is CAISEGGDSSGYTF. Here the CDR3 DNA reads TGTGCCATCTCGGAGGGGGGGGATAGCTCTGGCTACACCTTC.

The chain uses TRBV11-2 and TRBJ2-1, with unresolved D. Between the trimmed V and J ends, which lost 2 bases and 7 bases, there was a span of 9 bases. The length of the CDR3 is 13 residues. Per the germline V gene, CDR1 is SGHAT and CDR2 is FQNNGV. The DNA for the CDR3 is TGTGCCAGCAGCTTACAAGATAGGAATGAGCAGTTCTTC. Translated, it gives CASSLQDRNEQFF. The full variable domain, completed using reference TRBV11-2 and TRBJ2-1, is EAGVAQSPRYKIIEKRQSVAFWCNPISGHATLYWYQQILGQGPKLLIQFQNNGVVDDSQLPKDRFSAERLKGVDSTLKIQPAKLEDSAVYLCASSLQDRNEQFFGPGTRLTVL.

This clone turned up a few times. The CDR3 sequence: CASSSPNLAGGLDTQYF. For the CDR3, the DNA is TGTGCCAGCAGCTCACCCAATCTAGCGGGGGGGCTGGATACGCAGTATTTT. The rearrangement links TRBV7-2 to TRBJ2-3; 12 bases map to TRBD2. The CDR3 is made up of 17 amino acids. V gave up 4 bases and J gave up 6 bases; unmatched junction bases: 11. The germline V gene has CDR1 SGHTA and CDR2 FQGNSA.

CDR3 protein: CSVPRDGEAFF. The DNA for the CDR3 is TGCAGCGTTCCCCGGGACGGTGAAGCTTTCTTT. The rearrangement links TRBV29-1 to TRBJ1-1; D is possibly TRBD1 (5 bases). Germline lookup yields CDR1 SQVTM and CDR2 ANQGSEA. The CDR3 is made up of 11 amino acids. Trimming cost V 5 bases and J 7 bases, with 11 bases left between them.

This rearrangement joins TRBV5-1 to TRBJ2-3; D is perhaps TRBD2 (5 bases). This CDR3 comprises 15 residues. CDR1 and CDR2 (germline): SGHRS, YFSETQ. The V end was cut by 6 bases, the J end by 6 bases, with 20 bases between. The CDR3 DNA reads as TGCGCCAGCACTATAACGGGGTCCCCGGAGGATACGCAGTATTTT. Its protein is CASTITGSPEDTQYF.

The V and J genes are TRBV5-1 and TRBJ2-1, with TRBD2 matching 9 bases. The junction had 7 bases not matched to a gene; V was cut back by 6 bases and J by 6 bases. CDR3 length equals 14 residues. Germline CDR1 SGHRS, CDR2 YFSETQ. Here the CDR3 reads CASKAGGLGNEQFF. The CDR3 DNA reads TGCGCCAGCAAGGCGGGGGGGCTGGGCAATGAGCAGTTCTTC.

The rearrangement links TRBV5-1 to TRBJ2-5; D remains ambiguous. Trimming left V 1 base short and J 5 bases short, with 9 bases between. The CDR3 runs 13 residues. CDR1 and CDR2 from the germline V gene are SGHRS and YFSETQ. In DNA form, the CDR3 reads TGCGCCAGCAGCTTGCAGTCAGAGGAGACCCAGTACTTC. Protein: CASSLQSEETQYF.

The chain employs TRBV10-2 and TRBJ2-2; TRBD1 might be the D (6 bases). V was cut by 7 bases and J by 6 bases, with 15 bases left in between. Germline V CDR1 and CDR2: WSHSY, SAAADI. The CDR3 consists of 14 residues. The CDR3 loop is CASTEGVLSGELFF. The CDR3 DNA reads TGCGCCAGCACCGAGGGGGTGCTGTCCGGGGAGCTGTTTTTT.

This sequence joins TRBV7-3 and TRBJ2-5; 10 bases map to TRBD2. In germline, CDR1 is SGHTA, CDR2 FQGTGA. V lost 3 bases to trimming and J lost 0 bases; unmatched junction nucleotides: 4. This CDR3 has 16 amino acids. The CDR3 spells CASSLGLARNQETQYF. The DNA for the CDR3 is TGTGCCAGCAGCTTGGGACTAGCGAGAAACCAAGAGACCCAGTACTTC.

J is TRBJ1-2 and V is TRBV3-1 (or the pseudogene TRBV3-2), with D perhaps matching TRBD1 (6 bases). The V end was cut by 4 bases, the J end by 4 bases, with 31 bases between. CDR1 is LGHDT, CDR2 YNNKEL, per germline (reference sequence). The CDR3 consists of 20 residues. This CDR3 is CASSPSQEPRRGGGSYGYTF. The DNA of the CDR3 is TGTGCCAGCAGCCCATCCCAAGAACCTCGCCGGGGGGGCGGGAGCTATGGCTACACCTTC.

CDR3 bases: TGTGCCATCAGCCCCCGTTTGGGGGTTAGGACTGGGGCCAACGTCCTGACTTTC. Protein sequence: CAISPRLGVRTGANVLTF. The rearrangement links TRBV10-3 to TRBJ2-6, with D possibly called TRBD1 or TRBD2 (5 bases each). The CDR3 has 18 amino acids. Germline CDR1 is ENHRY and CDR2 is SYGVKD. V lost 6 bases and J 2 bases, leaving 20 bases between the germline ends.

This clone was seen just once. The chain combines TRBV6-5 with TRBJ2-1, with a weak D call TRBD1 (6 bases). Between the trimmed V and J ends, which lost 7 bases and 4 bases, there was a span of 17 bases. The length of the CDR3 is 15 residues. Germline V gives CDR1 MNHEY, CDR2 SVGAGI. The CDR3 loop is CASTTDSESYNEQFF. DNA for the CDR3: TGTGCCAGCACCACGGACAGCGAGTCTTACAATGAGCAGTTCTTC.

V and J are TRBV24-1 and TRBJ1-2, with D possibly being TRBD1 (5 bases). The CDR3 runs to 13 residues. CDR1 is KGHDR and CDR2 is SFDVKD in the germline V gene. Trimming stripped 3 bases from V and 3 bases from J, with 7 bases between. In DNA, the CDR3 is TGTGCCACCAGTGATGGGGGGTACTATGGCTACACCTTC. This codes for CATSDGGYYGYTF.